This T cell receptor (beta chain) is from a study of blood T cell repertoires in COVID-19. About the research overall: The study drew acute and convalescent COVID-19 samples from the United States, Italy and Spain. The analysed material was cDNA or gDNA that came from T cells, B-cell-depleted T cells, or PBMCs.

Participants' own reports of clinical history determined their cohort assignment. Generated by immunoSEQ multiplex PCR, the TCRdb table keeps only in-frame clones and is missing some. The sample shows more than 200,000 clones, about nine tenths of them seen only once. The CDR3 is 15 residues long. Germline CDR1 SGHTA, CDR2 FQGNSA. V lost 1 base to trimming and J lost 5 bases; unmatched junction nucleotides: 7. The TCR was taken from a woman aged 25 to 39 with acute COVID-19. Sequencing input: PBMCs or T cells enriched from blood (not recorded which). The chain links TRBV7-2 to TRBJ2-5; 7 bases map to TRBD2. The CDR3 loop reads CASSLVAGVRETQYF. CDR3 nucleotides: TGTGCCAGCAGCTTAGTGGCGGGAGTTCGGGAGACCCAGTACTTC.